This T cell receptor beta chain originates from a study of blood T cell repertoires in COVID-19. Study context: The United States, Italy and Spain supplied acute and convalescent COVID-19 samples. PBMCs, B-cell-depleted T cells, or T cells provided the cDNA or gDNA that made up the material.

Per the study methods: From reference gene primer amplification, estimates of nucleated cell counts were derived. Sequenced by immunoSEQ multiplex PCR; TCRdb stores in-frame clones only, minus some. The DNA was the basis for D and trimming; V, J and clone size are from that table. The table has about 70,000 clones, 80% to 90% seen once. Deletions cut 5 bases from V and 0 bases from J, with 19 bases between. CDR3 size: 17 residues. From germline, CDR1 is MNHNY and CDR2 SVGAGI (reference sequence). Sequenced material: peripheral blood. The rearrangement uses TRBV6-6 and TRBJ1-1, with a weak D call TRBD1 (5 bases). The receptor was derived from a woman between 65 and 79 years old with acute or convalescent COVID-19. The CDR3 nucleotides are TGTGCCAGCAGTCCAGGGCGCAGTGACCCGATGAACACTGAAGCTTTCTTT. Protein product: CASSPGRSDPMNTEAFF.